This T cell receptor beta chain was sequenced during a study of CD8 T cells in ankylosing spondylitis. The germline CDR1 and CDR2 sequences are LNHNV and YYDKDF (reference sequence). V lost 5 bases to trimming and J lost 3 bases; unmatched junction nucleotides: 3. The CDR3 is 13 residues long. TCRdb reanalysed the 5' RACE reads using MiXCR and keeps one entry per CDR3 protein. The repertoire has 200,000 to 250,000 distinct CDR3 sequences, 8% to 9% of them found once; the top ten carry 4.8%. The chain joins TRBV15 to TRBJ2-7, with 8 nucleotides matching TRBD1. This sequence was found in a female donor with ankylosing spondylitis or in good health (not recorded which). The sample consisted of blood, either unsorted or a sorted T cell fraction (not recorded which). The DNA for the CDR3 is TGTGCCACCAGCGTACAGGGGGGCTACGAGCAGTACTTC. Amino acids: CATSVQGGYEQYF.